The 13 T cell receptor beta chains in this list originate from one sample, sequenced in a study of blood T cell repertoires in COVID-19. Profiled with immunoSEQ multiplex PCR; TCRdb holds only in-frame clones, not every one. The sample records around 200,000 clones, around nine tenths being singletons. The sequencing sample was made of peripheral blood. Receptors originate from a middle-aged man with active or convalescent COVID-19.

J is TRBJ1-5 and V is TRBV30; a possible D gene is TRBD1 (5 bases). The CDR3 is 15 amino acids. CDR1 and CDR2 (germline): GTSNPN, SVGIG (reference sequence). The ends were cut back, 2 bases at V and 0 bases at J, with 11 bases in the middle. CDR3 nucleotides: TGTGCCTGGAGTCTCGACAGTAATAGCAATCAGCCCCAGCATTTT. As protein: CAWSLDSNSNQPQHF.

This rearrangement joins TRBV5-1 to TRBJ1-1, with D perhaps TRBD1 (6 bases). Germline values: CDR1 SGHRS, CDR2 YFSETQ. The CDR3 runs to 13 residues. Between the trimmed V and J ends, which lost 0 bases and 7 bases, there was a span of 10 bases. The CDR3 loop reads CASSLGTADEAFF. Here the CDR3 DNA reads TGCGCCAGCAGCTTGGGGACAGCCGATGAAGCTTTCTTT.

V is TRBV30 and J is TRBJ2-7; D perhaps matches TRBD2 (5 bases). The V gene lost 4 bases and the J gene lost 6 bases, with 13 bases spanning the gap. The CDR3 is made up of 12 amino acids. Germline-derived CDR1 and CDR2 are GTSNPN and SVGIG (reference sequence). The CDR3 DNA follows: TGTGCCTGGACTCTGCCGGGATCCGAGCAGTACTTC. Encoded protein: CAWTLPGSEQYF.

V is TRBV9 and J is TRBJ1-3, with 7 bases that match TRBD1. This CDR3 comprises 14 residues. CDR1 and CDR2 from the germline V gene are SGDLS and YYNGEE. With V trimmed by 4 bases and J by 2 bases, 3 bases remained unmatched. The CDR3 here is CASSLGTAGNTIYF. The CDR3 DNA follows: TGTGCCAGCAGCCTCGGGACAGCTGGAAACACCATATATTTT.

This clone was seen only a few times. V usage is TRBV2 and J usage is TRBJ1-5; D gene uncertain. CDR3 size: 14 residues. V dropped 6 bases and J dropped 3 bases, with 12 bases sitting between them. CDR1 SNHLY and CDR2 FYNNEI come from the germline V gene. CDR3 nucleotides: TGTGCCAGCAGCCTTGGACGGGACAATCAGCCCCAGCATTTT. It translates to CASSLGRDNQPQHF.

This chain links TRBV10-2 with TRBJ1-4; the match to TRBD1 covers 10 bases. CDR3 size: 13 residues. CDR1 is WSHSY and CDR2 is SAAADI in the germline V gene. With 9 bases clipped from V and 10 bases from J, the junction kept 8 bases outside the gene matches. CDR3: CASSDRGRGKLFF. For the CDR3, the DNA is TGCGCCAGTAGCGACAGGGGGCGAGGAAAACTGTTTTTT.

The chain joins TRBV9 to TRBJ1-6; tentatively, D is TRBD1 (5 bases). V gave up 2 bases and J gave up 5 bases, with 8 bases separating them. Germline V gene sequence: CDR1 SGDLS, CDR2 YYNGEE. This CDR3 has 14 residues. CDR3 loop: CASSVSGNNSPLHF. The CDR3 DNA reads TGTGCCAGCAGCGTGTCAGGGAATAATTCACCCCTCCACTTT.

The chain has TRBV5-1 and TRBJ2-7; possible D gene TRBD2, 5 bases. Germline V gives CDR1 SGHRS, CDR2 YFSETQ. This CDR3 region has 14 residues. Trimming stripped 0 bases from V and 1 base from J, with 8 bases between. DNA for the CDR3: TGCGCCAGCAGCTTGGACCTAGCATCCTACGAGCAGTACTTC. Translation: CASSLDLASYEQYF.

The CDR3 DNA sequence: TGTGCCAGCAGCTCTACCTCCCTAGCGGGCTGGGCAGATACGCAGTATTTT. Encoded protein: CASSSTSLAGWADTQYF. The chain has TRBV11-3 and TRBJ2-3; the match to TRBD2 covers 8 bases. V trimming: 4 bases; J trimming: 4 bases; junction bases outside the gene matches: 13. This CDR3 is built from 17 residues. Per the germline V gene, CDR1 is SGHNT and CDR2 is YENEEA.

This clone was counted a few times. The chain has TRBV29-1 and TRBJ2-5, with 11 positions matching TRBD1. Looked up from germline, CDR1 is SQVTM and CDR2 is ANQGSEA. Losses at the gene ends were 1 base for V and 4 bases for J; bases not matched to a gene: 5. The CDR3 extends over 15 amino acids. This CDR3 reads CSVEAWTGGRETQYF. The CDR3 DNA follows: TGCAGCGTTGAAGCCTGGACAGGGGGCCGAGAGACCCAGTACTTC.

This rearrangement joins TRBV28 to TRBJ1-5, with 9 bases lining up with TRBD1. The CDR3 consists of 13 residues. V shed 8 bases, J shed 4 bases, and the junction held 3 bases outside the gene matches. The germline CDR1 and CDR2 sequences are MDHEN and SYDVKM. CDR3 sequence: CASRGQGNQPQHF. The CDR3 region has the DNA TGTGCCAGCCGGGGACAGGGAAATCAGCCCCAGCATTTT.

This clone was observed once. V gene TRBV29-1 combines with J gene TRBJ1-1; 9 nucleotides align to TRBD1. J was trimmed by 5 bases and V by 1 base; bases with no gene match: 11. The CDR3 loop spans 16 amino acids. Germline assignment: CDR1 SQVTM and CDR2 ANQGSEA. CDR3 nucleotide sequence: TGCAGCGTTGAAGTACAGGGGGCGAGAGTTGGGACTGAAGCTTTCTTT. It specifies CSVEVQGARVGTEAFF.

This clone was recorded only once. This rearrangement joins TRBV2 to TRBJ1-3; 7 bases fit TRBD1. CDR1 SNHLY and CDR2 FYNNEI come from the germline V gene. The CDR3 contains 13 residues. The junction had 12 bases not matched to a gene; V was cut back by 10 bases and J by 9 bases. CDR3 amino acids: CATRRDREFTIYF. The CDR3 region has the DNA TGTGCCACCCGCCGGGACAGAGAGTTCACCATATATTTT.